These 26 T cell receptor beta chains originate from one sample sequenced in a study of blood T cell repertoires in COVID-19. Assay: immunoSEQ multiplex PCR; the TCRdb copy retains only in-frame clones and omits some. The sample contains under 250,000 clones, around nine tenths of which appear only once. Sequenced: PBMCs or T cells enriched from blood (not recorded which). The receptors stem from a man aged 25 to 40 who had recovered from COVID-19.

This chain links TRBV9 with TRBJ2-3; D might be TRBD1 (5 bases). The CDR3 contains 12 residues. Trimming took off 3 bases at V and 6 bases at J, with 8 bases between the two ends. Germline values: CDR1 SGDLS, CDR2 YYNGEE. CDR3 DNA: TGTGCCAGCAGCGCATACAGGGATACGCAGTATTTT. Its translation: CASSAYRDTQYF.

The CDR3 DNA is TGTGCCTGGAGTGAACTTGGAGATGAAAAACTGTTTTTT. This codes for CAWSELGDEKLFF. This chain links TRBV30 with TRBJ1-4, with no clear D. The CDR3 spans 13 residues. Germline CDR1 and CDR2: GTSNPN and SVGIG (reference sequence). Between the trimmed V and J ends, which lost 1 base and 6 bases, there was a span of 9 bases.

The chain employs TRBV9 and TRBJ1-6; D gene unclear. V lost 3 bases and J 8 bases, leaving 9 bases between the germline ends. The CDR3 is 13 residues long. The germline V gene has CDR1 SGDLS and CDR2 YYNGEE. The CDR3 region has the DNA TGTGCCAGCAGCGAAAATCGTGATTCACCCCTCCACTTT. This codes for CASSENRDSPLHF.

This rearrangement joins TRBV6-5 to TRBJ2-7, with 7 bases aligning to TRBD1. J was trimmed by 3 bases and V by 7 bases; bases with no gene match: 9. The CDR3 length is 14 residues. Germline V gene sequence: CDR1 MNHEY, CDR2 SVGAGI. This chain's CDR3 is CASIGQVPNYEQYF. For the CDR3, the DNA is TGTGCCAGCATAGGACAGGTCCCGAACTACGAGCAGTACTTC.

This clone has a single count. The V gene is TRBV4-2, the J gene TRBJ1-5, with TRBD1 matching over 7 bases. The CDR3 consists of 15 residues. With V trimmed by 4 bases and J by 0 bases, 3 bases remained unmatched. In germline, CDR1 is LGHNA, CDR2 YNFKEQ. Here the CDR3 reads CASSLGQHSNQPQHF. The DNA for the CDR3 is TGTGCCAGCAGCCTGGGACAGCATAGCAATCAGCCCCAGCATTTT.

V is TRBV5-1 and J is TRBJ1-2; TRBD1 matches at 7 bases. Unmatched junction bases numbered 11, after V lost 4 bases and J lost 5 bases. CDR3 length: 15 residues. CDR1 SGHRS and CDR2 YFSETQ come from the germline V gene. This chain's CDR3 is CASSPDRARRYGYTF. CDR3 coding DNA: TGCGCCAGCAGCCCCGACAGGGCACGGCGGTATGGCTACACCTTC.

The chain couples TRBV27 to TRBJ1-5; D remains unclear. Trimming pared 6 bases from V and 4 bases from J, leaving 4 bases between. Germline CDR1 MNHEY, CDR2 SMNVEV (reference sequence). The CDR3 loop spans 11 amino acids. The CDR3 reads CASSTNQPQHF. For the CDR3, the DNA is TGTGCCAGCAGCACAAATCAGCCCCAGCATTTT.

In this sample, this clone turned up once. This rearrangement joins TRBV5-4 to TRBJ2-5; D may be TRBD1 (6 bases). V dropped 0 bases and J dropped 7 bases, with 13 bases sitting between them. Germline assignment: CDR1 SGHNT and CDR2 YYREEE (reference sequence). There are 14 residues in the CDR3. The DNA of the CDR3 is TGTGCCAGCAGCTTGGAAGTAGGGGGAAGGACCCAGTACTTC. Its protein is CASSLEVGGRTQYF.

The chain has TRBV5-4 and TRBJ2-6; D possibly corresponds to TRBD1 (6 bases). Germline lookup yields CDR1 SGHNT and CDR2 YYREEE (reference sequence). The V end was cut by 4 bases, the J end by 0 bases, with 17 bases between. The CDR3 has 18 residues. The CDR3 region is CASSRGQTPTSGANVLTF. The CDR3 DNA follows: TGTGCCAGCAGCCGAGGACAGACACCCACCTCTGGGGCCAACGTCCTGACTTTC.

The chain carries TRBV3-1 (or the pseudogene TRBV3-2) and TRBJ1-5, with D possibly being TRBD1 (5 bases). Looked up from germline, CDR1 is LGHDT and CDR2 is YNNKEL (reference sequence). With 2 bases removed from V and 6 bases from J, the gap between germline ends came to 8 bases. The CDR3 totals 13 residues. This CDR3 reads CASSQQGSQPQHF. For the CDR3, the DNA is TGTGCCAGCAGCCAACAGGGCAGTCAGCCCCAGCATTTT.

J is TRBJ2-7 and V is TRBV4-2; TRBD2 might be the D (6 bases). The CDR3 consists of 17 residues. Looked up from germline, CDR1 is LGHNA and CDR2 is YNFKEQ. The germline V and J ends were trimmed by 0 bases and 1 base, with 16 bases remaining between them. CDR3 protein: CASSQEGGPPESYEQYF. DNA for the CDR3: TGTGCCAGCAGCCAAGAAGGAGGGCCTCCAGAATCCTACGAGCAGTACTTC.

V gene TRBV27 combines with J gene TRBJ1-1; 8 bases are shared with TRBD1. From germline, CDR1 is MNHEY and CDR2 SMNVEV (reference sequence). J gave up 11 bases and V 6 bases, and 8 bases lay outside the gene matches. This CDR3 region has 12 residues. The CDR3 sequence: CASRQDRGDAFF. The CDR3 DNA follows: TGTGCCAGCAGGCAAGACAGGGGTGATGCTTTCTTT.

The genes are TRBV30 and TRBJ2-1; weak D call: TRBD2 (6 bases). CDR1 is GTSNPN, CDR2 SVGIG, per germline (reference sequence). The CDR3 spans 13 residues. The V and J ends lost 6 bases and 9 bases respectively, with 18 bases between them. CDR3 protein: CACSYGGQGEQFF. The CDR3 DNA sequence: TGTGCCTGTTCTTACGGGGGTCAGGGTGAGCAGTTCTTC. Supplemented by reference TRBV30 and TRBJ2-1, the full variable domain reads SQTIHQWPATLVQPVGSPLSLECTVEGTSNPNLYWYRQAAGRGLQLLFYSVGIGQISSEVPQNLSASRPQDRQFILSSKKLLLSDSGFYLCACSYGGQGEQFFGPGTRLTVL.

The rearrangement uses TRBV9 and TRBJ1-1, with unresolved D. The CDR3 sequence is 14 residues long. Trimming removed 0 bases at V and 5 bases at J, with 11 bases between. The germline V gene encodes CDR1 SGDLS and CDR2 YYNGEE. The CDR3 loop reads CASSVDSRRTEAFF. DNA for the CDR3: TGTGCCAGCAGCGTAGACAGTCGAAGGACTGAAGCTTTCTTT.

The chain combines TRBV5-6 with TRBJ2-3; weak D call: TRBD2 (5 bases). Germline CDR1 reads SGHDT; CDR2 reads YYEEEE. V lost 0 bases and J 5 bases, leaving 10 bases between the germline ends. CDR3 length: 14 amino acids. CDR3 DNA: TGTGCCAGCAGCTTGGTGGAGGTCAGAGATACGCAGTATTTT. Translating gives CASSLVEVRDTQYF.

This clone turned up a few times. This CDR3 reads CASSFRARTGGREKLFF. In DNA, the CDR3 is TGTGCCAGCAGTTTCCGGGCTCGGACAGGGGGACGGGAAAAACTGTTTTTT. This chain links TRBV27 with TRBJ1-4; the match to TRBD1 covers 10 bases. Germline CDR1 MNHEY, CDR2 SMNVEV (reference sequence). The CDR3 runs 17 residues. The V gene end was trimmed by 3 bases and the J gene end by 8 bases; junction bases not matched to a gene: 12.

The rearrangement joins TRBV6-2 or TRBV6-3 to TRBJ1-5, with TRBD1 matching 7 bases. This CDR3 comprises 15 residues. With V trimmed by 3 bases and J by 4 bases, 6 bases remained unmatched. Germline assignment: CDR1 MNHEY and CDR2 SVGEGT. The CDR3, as DNA: TGTGCCAGCAGTTATCGACAGGGCAGGAATCAGCCCCAGCATTTT. Encoded protein: CASSYRQGRNQPQHF.

Turning to this clone: Other nucleotide sequences in the sample specify the same CDR3. This sequence joins TRBV5-1 and TRBJ2-1; D not resolved. CDR3 length: 11 amino acids. V shed 4 bases and J shed 4 bases, with 3 bases lying between them. Germline V lookup: CDR1 SGHRS, CDR2 YFSETQ. CDR3 residues: CASSQYNEQFF. The CDR3 bases are TGCGCCAGCAGCCAATACAATGAGCAGTTCTTC. The whole variable domain, filled in from reference TRBV5-1 and TRBJ2-1, reads KAGVTQTPRYLIKTRGQQVTLSCSPISGHRSVSWYQQTPGQGLQFLFEYFSETQRNKGNFPGRFSGRQFSNSRSEMNVSTLELGDSALYLCASSQYNEQFFGPGTRLTVL.

The rearrangement joins TRBV12-3 or TRBV12-4 to TRBJ1-2; 7 bases line up with TRBD1. The CDR3 spans 13 residues. Losses at the gene ends were 6 bases for V and 4 bases for J; bases not matched to a gene: 5. In DNA, the CDR3 is TGTGCCAGCAGACCCGGGACAGCCTATGGCTACACCTTC. It codes for CASRPGTAYGYTF.

CDR3 DNA sequence: TGCAGTGCTAGTTCGGCTAGCGGGAGATACAATGAGCAGTTCTTC. Residues: CSASSASGRYNEQFF. V is TRBV20-1 and J is TRBJ2-1; 10 nucleotides match TRBD2. Germline V gene lookup returns CDR1 DFQATT and CDR2 SNEGSKA (reference sequence). This CDR3 contains 15 residues. V shed 3 bases and J 4 bases; nucleotides not matched to a gene: 6.

This clone was seen only once. This sequence joins TRBV28 and TRBJ1-1; D ambiguous. The germline gives CDR1 MDHEN, CDR2 SYDVKM. The CDR3 runs 12 residues. V lost 6 bases and J lost 6, with 11 bases in between. The CDR3 region is CASSSPGSEAFF. CDR3 DNA: TGTGCCAGCAGCTCCCCGGGGTCTGAAGCTTTCTTT.

This clone has only a few counts. V and J are TRBV12-3 or TRBV12-4 and TRBJ1-1; TRBD1 is a possible D gene (5 bases). V lost 8 bases, J lost 9 bases, and 19 bases lay in between. This CDR3 has 13 residues. The CDR3 spells CASAREGQGQAFF. CDR3 coding DNA: TGTGCCAGCGCTAGGGAGGGCCAGGGCCAAGCTTTCTTT.

Comments on this clone: This CDR3 is missing its conserved last phenylalanine or tryptophan, likely due to a read error. No DNA is shown, since the ends of the CDR3 on it are uncertain; the CDR3 is the one TCRdb lists. The V call is TRBV2, the J call TRBJ2-7; TRBD2, the table's D call, lacks a check against the DNA. The germline CDR1 and CDR2 sequences are SNHLY and FYNNEI. The CDR3 is made up of 11 amino acids, end residues included. The CDR3 region is CASRPGLAGPY.

The V call is TRBV5-1, the J call TRBJ2-2; 10 nucleotides align to TRBD2. The V segment lost 2 bases and the J segment 0 bases; nucleotides outside the gene matches: 1. Germline loops: CDR1 SGHRS, CDR2 YFSETQ. The CDR3 covers 16 residues. This chain's CDR3 is CASSFLAGANTGELFF. The CDR3 DNA sequence: TGCGCCAGCAGCTTCCTAGCGGGAGCGAACACCGGGGAGCTGTTTTTT.

The chain carries TRBV5-1 and TRBJ1-5, with 9 bases identical to TRBD1. Losses at the gene ends were 4 bases for V and 7 bases for J; bases not matched to a gene: 15. The CDR3 runs 17 residues. Germline assignment: CDR1 SGHRS and CDR2 YFSETQ. The CDR3 DNA follows: TGCGCCAGCAGCCGGGACAGGGTGCGTCCTGGGTTACAGCCCCAGCATTTT. Translating it yields CASSRDRVRPGLQPQHF. Full variable domain (missing parts from reference TRBV5-1 and TRBJ1-5): KAGVTQTPRYLIKTRGQQVTLSCSPISGHRSVSWYQQTPGQGLQFLFEYFSETQRNKGNFPGRFSGRQFSNSRSEMNVSTLELGDSALYLCASSRDRVRPGLQPQHFGDGTRLSIL.

The V call is TRBV19, the J call TRBJ2-3; no reliable D call. V shed 3 bases and J shed 2 bases, with 6 bases lying between them. CDR1 is LNHDA and CDR2 is SQIVND in the germline V gene (reference sequence). The CDR3 contains 13 residues. CDR3 loop: CASSIRTTDTQYF. Written as DNA, the CDR3 is TGTGCCAGTAGTATCAGAACCACAGATACGCAGTATTTT.